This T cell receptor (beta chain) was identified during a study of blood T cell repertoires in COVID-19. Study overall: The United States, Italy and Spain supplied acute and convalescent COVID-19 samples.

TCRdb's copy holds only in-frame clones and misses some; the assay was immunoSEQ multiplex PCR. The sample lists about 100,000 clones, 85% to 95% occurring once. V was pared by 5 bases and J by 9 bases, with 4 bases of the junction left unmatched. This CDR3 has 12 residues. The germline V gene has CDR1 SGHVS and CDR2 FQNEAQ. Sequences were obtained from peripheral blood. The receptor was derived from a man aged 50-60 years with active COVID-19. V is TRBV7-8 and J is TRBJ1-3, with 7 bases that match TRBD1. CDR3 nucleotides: TGTGCCAGCAGCCGACAGGGTGGCACCATATATTTT. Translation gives CASSRQGGTIYF.